Listed here are 23 T cell receptor beta chains from one sample, sequenced in a study of blood T cell repertoires in COVID-19. Assay used: immunoSEQ multiplex PCR; TCRdb lists only in-frame clones, some missing. The sample records over 250,000 clones, approximately 83% being singletons. Sequencing was performed on peripheral blood. These receptors originate from a human donor in a cohort sampled during active COVID-19.

The J gene is TRBJ2-1, the V gene TRBV29-1; D is perhaps TRBD2 (6 bases). Germline V gives CDR1 SQVTM, CDR2 ANQGSEA. V lost 2 bases and J lost 7, with 15 bases in between. CDR3 length equals 14 residues. This CDR3 is CSVELAGPGNEQFF. In DNA form, the CDR3 reads TGCAGCGTTGAACTTGCGGGACCCGGGAATGAGCAGTTCTTC.

J is TRBJ2-3 and V is TRBV11-2; 10 positions agree with TRBD2. CDR1 and CDR2 from the germline V gene are SGHAT and FQNNGV. This CDR3 is built from 17 residues. The V segment lost 2 bases and the J segment 2 bases; nucleotides outside the gene matches: 7. The CDR3 protein is CASSLRTSGKTTDTQYF. The DNA of the CDR3 is TGTGCCAGCAGCTTACGTACTAGCGGGAAGACCACAGATACGCAGTATTTT.

The genes are TRBV19 and TRBJ2-7; D is possibly TRBD2 (6 bases). The CDR3 contains 12 residues. Trimming took 9 bases from V and 9 from J, leaving 18 bases between them. The germline CDR1 and CDR2 sequences are LNHDA and SQIVND (reference sequence). In nucleotides, the CDR3 is TGTGCCAGCTGCCGGGAGCGGGTAAGGCAGTACTTC. Translation: CASCRERVRQYF.

The CDR3 protein is CASSQDPGNTIYF. The DNA for the CDR3 is TGTGCCAGCAGCCAAGATCCGGGAAACACCATATATTTT. The rearrangement uses TRBV3-1 (or the pseudogene TRBV3-2) and TRBJ1-3; no clear D. Germline V lookup: CDR1 LGHDT, CDR2 YNNKEL (reference sequence). The V end lost 0 bases, the J end lost 4 bases, and 4 bases lay between the germline ends. There are 13 residues in the CDR3.

This clone was picked up one time. CDR3 bases: TGTGCCAGCTCAGGAAATCAGGGGGCGGGTGATGAAGCTTTCTTT. It yields the protein CASSGNQGAGDEAFF. The chain employs TRBV18 and TRBJ1-1; the match to TRBD1 covers 8 bases. The CDR3 totals 15 residues. Germline V gene data show CDR1 as KGHSH and CDR2 as LQKENI. V shed 5 bases, J shed 7 bases, and the junction held 12 bases outside the gene matches.

The chain uses TRBV3-1 (or the pseudogene TRBV3-2) and TRBJ2-3; 7 positions match TRBD1. V was pared by 6 bases and J by 2 bases, with 8 bases of the junction left unmatched. Germline CDR1 is LGHDT and CDR2 is YNNKEL (reference sequence). The CDR3 totals 15 residues. The CDR3 sequence is CASSPGTDLTDTQYF. The CDR3 DNA reads TGTGCCAGCAGTCCCGGGACAGATCTCACAGATACGCAGTATTTT.

This clone came up once. This chain joins TRBV6-1 and TRBJ1-1; 11 bases match TRBD1. This CDR3 contains 17 residues. From germline, CDR1 is MNHNS and CDR2 SASEGT. V lost 3 bases, J lost 7 bases, and 13 bases stayed unmatched. CDR3 sequence: CASSEPGQGGPGVEAFF. Written as DNA, the CDR3 is TGTGCCAGCAGTGAGCCGGGACAGGGGGGCCCAGGGGTTGAAGCTTTCTTT.

This chain joins TRBV7-2 and TRBJ2-7, with 12 bases matching TRBD1. CDR1 is SGHTA and CDR2 is FQGNSA in the germline V gene. Losses at the gene ends were 4 bases for V and 4 bases for J; bases not matched to a gene: 5. The CDR3 extends over 15 amino acids. CDR3 residues: CASSSRDRGRYEQYF. The CDR3 DNA sequence: TGTGCCAGCAGCTCTCGGGACAGGGGGCGGTACGAGCAGTACTTC.

The chain carries TRBV7-2 and TRBJ2-5; D gene ambiguous. Germline V gene data show CDR1 as SGHTA and CDR2 as FQGNSA. CDR3 length: 14 residues. The V gene lost 2 bases and the J gene lost 1 base, with 8 bases spanning the gap. This CDR3 reads CASSLNGGQETQYF. The CDR3 DNA reads as TGTGCCAGCAGCTTAAACGGCGGCCAAGAGACCCAGTACTTC.

The chain carries TRBV7-2 and TRBJ2-6; D unresolved. V gave up 1 base and J gave up 1 base, with 5 bases separating them. This CDR3 spans 15 amino acids. CDR1 is SGHTA and CDR2 is FQGNSA in the germline V gene. This chain's CDR3 is CASSLVASGANVLTF. DNA for the CDR3: TGTGCCAGCAGCTTAGTGGCTTCTGGGGCCAACGTCCTGACTTTC. The entire variable domain, with the rest obtained from reference TRBV7-2 and TRBJ2-6, is as follows: GAGVSQSPSNKVTEKGKDVELRCDPISGHTALYWYRQSLGQGLEFLIYFQGNSAPDKSGLPSDRFSAERTGGSVSTLTIQRTQQEDSAVYLCASSLVASGANVLTFGAGSRLTVL.

Of note for this clone: Sequence at one end of the junction differs from germline and may be a read error. This chain connects TRBV9 to TRBJ2-5; 7 bases are shared with TRBD1. The CDR3 runs to 14 residues. The germline gives CDR1 SGDLS, CDR2 YYNGEE. As DNA, the CDR3 is TGTGCCAGCAGCGTGAGTAGGGGGCAAGGGACCCAGTACTTC. As protein: CASSVSRGQGTQYF.

This clone was observed a handful of times. The chain uses TRBV6-1 and TRBJ1-2, with D hard to call. Between the trimmed V and J ends, which lost 6 bases and 4 bases, there was a span of 12 bases. Germline-derived CDR1 and CDR2 are MNHNS and SASEGT. The CDR3 loop spans 13 amino acids. CDR3 in amino acids: CASSHGSAYGYTF. The CDR3 nucleotides read TGTGCCAGCAGCCATGGGAGCGCCTATGGCTACACCTTC.

The CDR3 region is CASGEGFINQPQHF. The CDR3 coding sequence is TGTGCCAGTGGGGAGGGCTTCATCAATCAGCCCCAGCATTTT. This chain connects TRBV19 to TRBJ1-5; D ambiguous. CDR1 is LNHDA, CDR2 SQIVND, per germline (reference sequence). The length of the CDR3 is 14 residues. V lost 8 bases and J lost 3, with 14 bases in between.

The rearrangement uses TRBV7-8 and TRBJ1-3; a possible D gene is TRBD1 (5 bases). Germline V gene lookup returns CDR1 SGHVS and CDR2 FQNEAQ. V was shortened by 2 bases and J by 8 bases, with 7 bases between the two germline ends. This CDR3 region has 12 residues. The CDR3 DNA follows: TGTGCCAGCAGCTTACAGGGATACACCATATATTTT. Translated: CASSLQGYTIYF. The whole variable domain, remainder taken from reference TRBV7-8 and TRBJ1-3, is GAGVSQSPRYKVAKRGQDVALRCDPISGHVSLFWYQQALGQGPEFLTYFQNEAQLDKSGLPSDRFFAERPEGSVSTLKIQRTQQEDSAVYLCASSLQGYTIYFGEGSWLTVV.

This sequence joins TRBV7-9 and TRBJ1-2; D gene uncertain. CDR3 length: 12 amino acids. Germline CDR1 is SEHNR and CDR2 is FQNEAQ (reference sequence). V dropped 5 bases and J dropped 10 bases, with 14 bases sitting between them. DNA of the CDR3: TGTGCCAGCAGCCGCGGGGAATCTAACTACACCTTC. Encoded protein: CASSRGESNYTF.

CDR3 DNA: TGTGCCAGCAGTTACGGAGTAGGCTCCTACGAGCAGTACTTC. Its translation is CASSYGVGSYEQYF. V and J are TRBV6-5 and TRBJ2-7; D uncertain. With 2 bases removed from V and 0 bases from J, the gap between germline ends came to 8 bases. Germline loops: CDR1 MNHEY, CDR2 SVGAGI. CDR3 length: 14 amino acids.

This chain joins TRBV7-9 and TRBJ1-6; D call uncertain. This CDR3 contains 13 residues. Per the germline V gene, CDR1 is SEHNR and CDR2 is FQNEAQ (reference sequence). Between the trimmed V and J ends, which lost 5 bases and 7 bases, there was a span of 9 bases. The CDR3 DNA reads as TGTGCCAGCAGCGCCGACTGGAATTCACCCCTCCACTTT. It translates to CASSADWNSPLHF.

The table lists this clone with a few counts. The CDR3 protein is CASSYPEREYRTGELFF. CDR3 nucleotides: TGTGCCAGCAGTTACCCTGAGCGGGAGTATCGCACCGGGGAGCTGTTTTTT. The J gene is TRBJ2-2, the V gene TRBV6-2 or TRBV6-3; the match to TRBD2 covers 8 bases. The CDR3 runs to 17 residues. V shed 2 bases, J shed 4 bases, and the junction held 9 bases outside the gene matches. Germline lookup yields CDR1 MNHEY and CDR2 SVGEGT.

The V gene is TRBV7-2, the J gene TRBJ2-3; D is uncertain. Germline V gives CDR1 SGHTA, CDR2 FQGNSA. The ends were cut back, 4 bases at V and 7 bases at J, with 9 bases in the middle. The CDR3 totals 12 residues. DNA of the CDR3: TGTGCCAGCAGCTCTTCGGTGAATACGCAGTATTTT. Amino acid sequence: CASSSSVNTQYF.

The chain uses TRBV28 and TRBJ1-6; D is undetermined. The CDR3 is 14 amino acids. V lost 3 bases and J lost 0, with 3 bases in between. Germline V gene data show CDR1 as MDHEN and CDR2 as SYDVKM. The DNA for the CDR3 is TGTGCCAGCAGTTTGAGCTCCTATAATTCACCCCTCCACTTT. Protein sequence: CASSLSSYNSPLHF.

This chain links TRBV9 with TRBJ2-1, with TRBD2 as a possible D gene (6 bases). Trimming removed 0 bases at V and 7 bases at J, with 11 bases between. There are 14 residues in the CDR3. The germline V gene encodes CDR1 SGDLS and CDR2 YYNGEE. The CDR3 sequence is CASSVGRASNEQFF. The DNA of the CDR3 is TGTGCCAGCAGCGTAGGGAGGGCCTCAAATGAGCAGTTCTTC.

The chain couples TRBV7-8 to TRBJ1-1; tentatively, D is TRBD1 (5 bases). This CDR3 comprises 15 residues. V was shortened by 4 bases and J by 4 bases, with 16 bases between the two germline ends. CDR1 is SGHVS, CDR2 FQNEAQ, per germline. CDR3 loop: CASSSGLVGGTEAFF. The DNA of the CDR3 is TGTGCCAGCAGCTCAGGGTTGGTGGGGGGCACTGAAGCTTTCTTT.

This clone was observed a few times. The rearrangement links TRBV19 to TRBJ2-1, with TRBD2 matching over 8 bases. Germline V lookup: CDR1 LNHDA, CDR2 SQIVND (reference sequence). This CDR3 has 18 residues. Losses at the gene ends were 2 bases for V and 3 bases for J; bases not matched to a gene: 12. In DNA, the CDR3 is TGTGCCAGTAGTATAACCTCCCCGGGACTAGTATTCTACAATGAGCAGTTCTTC. It specifies CASSITSPGLVFYNEQFF.